This T cell receptor (beta chain) was sequenced in a study of blood T cell repertoires in COVID-19. Study details: In each case, the material was cDNA or gDNA derived from T cells, B-cell-depleted T cells, or PBMCs.

Data came from immunoSEQ multiplex PCR; TCRdb stores just in-frame clones and leaves some out. Here the sample spans more than 300,000 clones, about 90% being singletons. V lost 4 bases, J lost 6 bases, and 22 bases lay in between. The CDR3 totals 17 residues. Germline V CDR1 and CDR2: MNHEY, SMNVEV (reference sequence). Sequenced sample: peripheral blood. The chain joins TRBV27 to TRBJ2-1; D not resolved. This clonotype was obtained from a man aged 18-30 years who had recovered from COVID-19. DNA of the CDR3: TGTGCCAGCAGTTGGGTCCAGCGCCCGGCTTTACCCAATGAGCAGTTCTTC. The encoded protein is CASSWVQRPALPNEQFF.